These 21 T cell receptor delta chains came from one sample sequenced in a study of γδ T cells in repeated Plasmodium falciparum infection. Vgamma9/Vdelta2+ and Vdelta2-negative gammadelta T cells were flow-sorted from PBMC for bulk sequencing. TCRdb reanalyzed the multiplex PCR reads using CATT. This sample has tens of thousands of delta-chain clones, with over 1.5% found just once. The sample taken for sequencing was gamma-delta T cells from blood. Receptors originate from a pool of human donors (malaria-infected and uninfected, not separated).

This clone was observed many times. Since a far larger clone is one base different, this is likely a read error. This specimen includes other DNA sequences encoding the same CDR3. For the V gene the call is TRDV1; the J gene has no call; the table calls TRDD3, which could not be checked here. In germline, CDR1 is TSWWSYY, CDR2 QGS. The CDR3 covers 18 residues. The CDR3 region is CALGETPGGYGYTDKLIF. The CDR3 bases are TGTGCTCTTGGGGAGACGCCTGGGGGATACGGGTACACCGATAAGCTCATCTTT.

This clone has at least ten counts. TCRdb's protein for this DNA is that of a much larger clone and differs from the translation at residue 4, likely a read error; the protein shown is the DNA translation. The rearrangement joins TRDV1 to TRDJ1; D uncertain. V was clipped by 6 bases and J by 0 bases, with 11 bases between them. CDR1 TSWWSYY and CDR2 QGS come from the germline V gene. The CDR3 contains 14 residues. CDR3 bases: TGTGCTCTTGGCGCTCAAGGGTACACCGATAAACTCATCTTT. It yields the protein CALGAQGYTDKLIF.

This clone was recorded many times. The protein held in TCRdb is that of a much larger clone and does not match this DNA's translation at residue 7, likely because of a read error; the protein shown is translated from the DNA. CDR3 sequence (DNA): TGTGCCTGTGACACCGGCCCGGGGGACCACACCGATAAACTCATCTTT. As protein: CACDTGPGDHTDKLIF. The rearrangement uses TRDV2 and TRDJ1, with a possible D match to TRDD3 (6 bases). Germline-derived CDR1 and CDR2 are GEAIGNYY and EKD. The CDR3 runs to 16 residues. The V gene lost 0 bases and the J gene lost 0 bases, with 13 bases spanning the gap.

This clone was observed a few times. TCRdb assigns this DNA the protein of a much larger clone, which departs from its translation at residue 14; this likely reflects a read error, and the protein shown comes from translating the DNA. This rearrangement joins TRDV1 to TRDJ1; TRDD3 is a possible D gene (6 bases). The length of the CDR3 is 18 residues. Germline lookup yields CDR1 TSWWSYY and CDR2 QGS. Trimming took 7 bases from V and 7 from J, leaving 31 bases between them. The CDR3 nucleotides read TGTGCTCTTGAGTTTTCCGGCCTGGGGACTCCAGCGAAAGCTAAACTCATCTTT. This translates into CALEFSGLGTPAKAKLIF.

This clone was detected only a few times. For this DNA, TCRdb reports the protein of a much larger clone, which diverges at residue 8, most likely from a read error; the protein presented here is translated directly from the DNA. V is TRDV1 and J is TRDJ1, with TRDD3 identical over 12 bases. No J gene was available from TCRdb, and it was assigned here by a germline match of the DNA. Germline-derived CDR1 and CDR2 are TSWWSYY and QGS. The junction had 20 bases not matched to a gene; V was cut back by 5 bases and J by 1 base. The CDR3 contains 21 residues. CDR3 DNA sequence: TGTGCTCTTGGGAAGGCCTCTACGTACTGGGGGATACCCATCTTCACCGATAAACTCATCTTT. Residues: CALGKASTYWGIPIFTDKLIF.

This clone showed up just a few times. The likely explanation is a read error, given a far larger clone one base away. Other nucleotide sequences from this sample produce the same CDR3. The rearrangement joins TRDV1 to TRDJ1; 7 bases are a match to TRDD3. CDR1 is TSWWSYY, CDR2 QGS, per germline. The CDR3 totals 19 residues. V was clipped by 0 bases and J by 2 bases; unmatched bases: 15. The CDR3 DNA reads TGTGCTCTTGGGGAACTGACCCTCGTCTGGGGGCCATATACCGATAAACTCATCTTT. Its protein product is CALGELTLVWGPYTDKLIF.

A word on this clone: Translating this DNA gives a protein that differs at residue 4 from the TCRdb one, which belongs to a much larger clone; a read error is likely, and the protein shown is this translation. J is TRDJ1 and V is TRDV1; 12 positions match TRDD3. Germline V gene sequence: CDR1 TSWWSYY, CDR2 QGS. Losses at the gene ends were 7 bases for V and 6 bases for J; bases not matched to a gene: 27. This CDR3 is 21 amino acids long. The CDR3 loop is CALVHTMEYWGIPCPVHKLIF. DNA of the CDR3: TGTGCTCTTGTGCATACGATGGAGTACTGGGGGATACCCTGCCCTGTGCATAAACTCATCTTT.

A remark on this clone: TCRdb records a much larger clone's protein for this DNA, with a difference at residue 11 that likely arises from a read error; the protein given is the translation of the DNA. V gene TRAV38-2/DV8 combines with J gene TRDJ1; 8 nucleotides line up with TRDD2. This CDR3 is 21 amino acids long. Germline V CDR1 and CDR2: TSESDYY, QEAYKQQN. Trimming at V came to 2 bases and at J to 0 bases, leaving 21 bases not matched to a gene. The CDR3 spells CAYRRVFLRGWGPYYTDKLIF. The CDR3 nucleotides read TGTGCTTATAGGAGGGTCTTCCTACGGGGTTGGGGACCCTACTACACCGATAAACTCATCTTT.

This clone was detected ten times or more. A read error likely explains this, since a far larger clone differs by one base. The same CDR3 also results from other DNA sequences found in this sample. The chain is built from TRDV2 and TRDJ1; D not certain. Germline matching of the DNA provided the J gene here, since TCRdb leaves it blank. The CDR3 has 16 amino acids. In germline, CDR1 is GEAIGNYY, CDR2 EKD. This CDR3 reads CACDALYTLYTDKLIF. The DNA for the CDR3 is TGTGCCTGTGACGCTCTATATACCTTGTACACCGACAAACTCATCTTT.

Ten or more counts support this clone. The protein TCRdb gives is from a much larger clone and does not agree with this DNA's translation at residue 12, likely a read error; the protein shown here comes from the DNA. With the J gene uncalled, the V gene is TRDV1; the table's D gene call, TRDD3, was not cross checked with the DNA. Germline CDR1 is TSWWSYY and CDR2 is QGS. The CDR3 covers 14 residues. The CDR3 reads CALGDGTRSDKPIF. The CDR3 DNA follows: TGTGCTCTTGGGGATGGGACTAGGTCCGATAAACCCATCTTT.

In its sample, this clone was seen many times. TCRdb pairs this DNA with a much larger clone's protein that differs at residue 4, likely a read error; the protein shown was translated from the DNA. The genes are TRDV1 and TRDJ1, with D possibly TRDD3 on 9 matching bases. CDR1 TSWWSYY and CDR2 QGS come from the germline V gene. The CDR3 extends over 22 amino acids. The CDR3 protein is CALWEFTRLPTYWGITGDKLIF. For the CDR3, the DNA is TGTGCTCTTTGGGAATTTACGCGTCTTCCTACTTATTGGGGGATAACAGGCGATAAACTCATCTTT.

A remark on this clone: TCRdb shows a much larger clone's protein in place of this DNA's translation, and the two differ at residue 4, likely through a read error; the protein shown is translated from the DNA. The CDR3 sequence: CALRERPSIVLGGSYTDKLIF. CDR3 sequence (DNA): TGTGCTCTTAGGGAACGGCCTTCCATCGTACTGGGGGGATCATACACCGATAAACTCATCTTT. This chain connects TRDV1 to TRDJ1; 8 bases line up with TRDD3. CDR3 length: 21 residues. Germline values: CDR1 TSWWSYY, CDR2 QGS.

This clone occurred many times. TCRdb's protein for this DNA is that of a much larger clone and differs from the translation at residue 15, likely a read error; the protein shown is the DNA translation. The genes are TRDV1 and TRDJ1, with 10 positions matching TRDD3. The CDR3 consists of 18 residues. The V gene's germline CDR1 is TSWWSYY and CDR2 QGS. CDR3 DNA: TGTGCTCTTGGGAGACCTTCAGTACTGGGGGATTACACCGATGAACTCATCTTT. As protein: CALGRPSVLGDYTDELIF.

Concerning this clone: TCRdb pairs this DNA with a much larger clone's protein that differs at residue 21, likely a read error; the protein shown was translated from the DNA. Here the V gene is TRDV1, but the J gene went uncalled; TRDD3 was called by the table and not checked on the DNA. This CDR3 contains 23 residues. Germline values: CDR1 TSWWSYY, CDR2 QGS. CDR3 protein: CALGEPPFLPLLGDTTSRNKPIF. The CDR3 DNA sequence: TGTGCTCTTGGGGAACCACCCTTCCTCCCCCTACTGGGGGATACAACCTCCCGGAATAAACCCATCTTT.

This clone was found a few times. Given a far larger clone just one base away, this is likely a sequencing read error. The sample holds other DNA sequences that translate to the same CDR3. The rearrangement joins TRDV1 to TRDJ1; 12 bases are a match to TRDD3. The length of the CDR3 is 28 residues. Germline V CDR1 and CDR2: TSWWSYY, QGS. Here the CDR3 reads CALGELRGYRGPGYWGIQYPYYADKLIF. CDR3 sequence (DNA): TGTGCTCTTGGGGAACTAAGAGGGTACCGTGGACCCGGATACTGGGGGATACAATACCCCTACTACGCCGACAAACTCATCTTT.

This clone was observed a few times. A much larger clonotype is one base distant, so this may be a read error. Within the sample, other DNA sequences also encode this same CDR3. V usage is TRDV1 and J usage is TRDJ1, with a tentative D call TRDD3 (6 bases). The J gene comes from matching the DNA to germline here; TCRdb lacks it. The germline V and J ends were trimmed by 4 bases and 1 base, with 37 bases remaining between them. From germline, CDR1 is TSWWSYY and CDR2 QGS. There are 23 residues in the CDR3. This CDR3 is CALGAPSLLLGDTRFPSTDKLIF. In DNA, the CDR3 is TGTGCTCTTGGGGCACCATCACTTTTACTGGGTGATACGCGATTCCCTTCCACCGATAAACTCATCTTT.

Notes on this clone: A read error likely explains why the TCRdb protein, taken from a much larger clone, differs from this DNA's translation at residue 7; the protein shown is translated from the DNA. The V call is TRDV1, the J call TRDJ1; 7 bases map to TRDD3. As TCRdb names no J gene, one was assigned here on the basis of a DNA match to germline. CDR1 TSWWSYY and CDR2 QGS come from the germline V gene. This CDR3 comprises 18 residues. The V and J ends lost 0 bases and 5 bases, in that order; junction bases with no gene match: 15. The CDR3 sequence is CALGELSPIIGYGDKLIF. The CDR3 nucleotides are TGTGCTCTTGGGGAACTGTCCCCTATAATCGGATACGGGGATAAACTCATCTTT.

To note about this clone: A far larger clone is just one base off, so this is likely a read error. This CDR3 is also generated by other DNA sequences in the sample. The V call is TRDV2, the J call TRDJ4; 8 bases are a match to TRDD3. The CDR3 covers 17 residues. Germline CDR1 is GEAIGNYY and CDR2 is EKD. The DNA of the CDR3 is TGTGCCTGCTTCCACGGGGATACATCAGCGGAAGTCAGACCCCTGATCTTC. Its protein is CACFHGDTSAEVRPLIF.

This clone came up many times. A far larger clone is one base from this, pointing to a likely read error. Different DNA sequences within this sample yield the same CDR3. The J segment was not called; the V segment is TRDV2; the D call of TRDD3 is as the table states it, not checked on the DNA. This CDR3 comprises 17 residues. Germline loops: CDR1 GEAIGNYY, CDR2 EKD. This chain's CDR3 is CACDTVPTGGYTDKLIF. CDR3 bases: TGTGCCTGTGACACCGTCCCTACTGGGGGATACACCGATAAACTTATCTTT.

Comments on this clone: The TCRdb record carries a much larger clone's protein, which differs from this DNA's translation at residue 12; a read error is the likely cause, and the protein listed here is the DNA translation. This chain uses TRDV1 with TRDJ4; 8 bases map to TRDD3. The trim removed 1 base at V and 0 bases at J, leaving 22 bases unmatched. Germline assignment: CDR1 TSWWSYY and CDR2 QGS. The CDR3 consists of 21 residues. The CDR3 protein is CALGEPKHWGVESDSARPLIF. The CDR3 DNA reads TGTGCTCTTGGGGAACCAAAACACTGGGGGGTTGAGTCTGATTCCGCCAGACCCCTGATCTTT.

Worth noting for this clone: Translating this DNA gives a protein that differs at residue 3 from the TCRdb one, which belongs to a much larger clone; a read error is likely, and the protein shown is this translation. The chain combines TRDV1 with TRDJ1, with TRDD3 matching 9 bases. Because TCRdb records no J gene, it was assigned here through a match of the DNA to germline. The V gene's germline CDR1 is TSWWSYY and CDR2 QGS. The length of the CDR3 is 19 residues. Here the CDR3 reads CAPGGTLFPTLGDLDKLIF. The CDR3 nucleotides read TGTGCTCCTGGGGGAACTCTCTTTCCTACTCTGGGGGATTTAGATAAACTCATCTTT.